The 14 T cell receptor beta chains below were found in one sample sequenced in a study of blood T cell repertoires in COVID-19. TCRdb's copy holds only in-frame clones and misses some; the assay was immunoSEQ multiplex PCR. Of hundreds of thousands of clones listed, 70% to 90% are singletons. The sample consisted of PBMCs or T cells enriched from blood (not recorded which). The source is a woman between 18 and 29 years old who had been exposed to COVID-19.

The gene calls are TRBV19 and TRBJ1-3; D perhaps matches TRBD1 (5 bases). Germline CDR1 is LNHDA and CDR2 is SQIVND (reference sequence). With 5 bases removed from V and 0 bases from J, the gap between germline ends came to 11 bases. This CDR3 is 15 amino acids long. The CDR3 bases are TGTGCCAGTAGTTGGTCAGGGTCCTCTGGAAACACCATATATTTT. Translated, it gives CASSWSGSSGNTIYF.

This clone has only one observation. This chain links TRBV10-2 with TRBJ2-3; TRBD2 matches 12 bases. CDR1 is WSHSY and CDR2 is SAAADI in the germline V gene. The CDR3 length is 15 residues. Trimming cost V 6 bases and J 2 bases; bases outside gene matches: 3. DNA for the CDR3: TGCGCCAGCAGACGACTAGCGGGGGACACAGATACGCAGTATTTT. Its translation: CASRRLAGDTDTQYF.

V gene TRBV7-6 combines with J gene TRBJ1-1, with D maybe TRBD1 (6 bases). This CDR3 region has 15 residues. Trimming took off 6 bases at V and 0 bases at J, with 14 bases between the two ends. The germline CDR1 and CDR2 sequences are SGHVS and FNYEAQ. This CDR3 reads CASSSGQGMNTEAFF. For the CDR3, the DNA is TGTGCCAGCAGTTCAGGGCAGGGGATGAACACTGAAGCTTTCTTT.

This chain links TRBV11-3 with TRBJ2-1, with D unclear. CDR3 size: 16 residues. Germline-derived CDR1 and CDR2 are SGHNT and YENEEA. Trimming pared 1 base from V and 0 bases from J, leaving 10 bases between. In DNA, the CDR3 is TGTGCCAGCAGCTTAGGCGTTTTGAGCTCCTACAATGAGCAGTTCTTC. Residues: CASSLGVLSSYNEQFF.

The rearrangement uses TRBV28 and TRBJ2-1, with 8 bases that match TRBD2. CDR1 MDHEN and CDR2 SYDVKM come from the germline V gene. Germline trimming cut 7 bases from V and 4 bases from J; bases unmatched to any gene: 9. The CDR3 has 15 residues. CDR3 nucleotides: TGTGCCAGCACCCCCATAGCGGGATCGTACAATGAGCAGTTCTTC. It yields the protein CASTPIAGSYNEQFF. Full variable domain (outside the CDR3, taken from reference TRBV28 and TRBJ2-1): DVKVTQSSRYLVKRTGEKVFLECVQDMDHENMFWYRQDPGLGLRLIYFSYDVKMKEKGDIPEGYSVSREKKERFSLILESASTNQTSMYLCASTPIAGSYNEQFFGPGTRLTVL.

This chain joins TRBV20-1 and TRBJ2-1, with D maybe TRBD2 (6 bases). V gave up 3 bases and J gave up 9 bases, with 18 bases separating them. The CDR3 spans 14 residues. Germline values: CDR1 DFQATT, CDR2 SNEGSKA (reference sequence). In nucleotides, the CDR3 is TGCAGTGCTAGTAAGGAGGGCAATTTAATTGAGCAGTTCTTC. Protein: CSASKEGNLIEQFF.

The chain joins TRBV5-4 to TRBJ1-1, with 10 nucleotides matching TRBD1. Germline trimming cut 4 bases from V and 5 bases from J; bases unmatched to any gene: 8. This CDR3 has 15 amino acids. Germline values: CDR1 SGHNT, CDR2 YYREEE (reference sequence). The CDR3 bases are TGTGCCAGCAGCCACCCTCCGGGACAGGGGACTGAAGCTTTCTTT. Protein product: CASSHPPGQGTEAFF.

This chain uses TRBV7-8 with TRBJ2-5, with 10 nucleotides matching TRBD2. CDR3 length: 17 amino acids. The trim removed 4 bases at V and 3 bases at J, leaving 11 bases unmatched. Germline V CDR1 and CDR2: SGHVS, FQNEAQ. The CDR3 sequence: CASSYKREGSSKETQYF. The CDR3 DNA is TGTGCCAGCAGCTACAAGCGGGAGGGAAGTTCCAAAGAGACCCAGTACTTC.

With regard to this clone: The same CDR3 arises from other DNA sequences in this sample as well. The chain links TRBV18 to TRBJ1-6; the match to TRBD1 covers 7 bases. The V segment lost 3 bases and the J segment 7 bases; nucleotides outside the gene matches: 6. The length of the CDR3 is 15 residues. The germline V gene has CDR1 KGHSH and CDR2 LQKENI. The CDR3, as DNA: TGTGCCAGCTCACCCCCGGCAGGGGGAAATTCACCCCTCCACTTT. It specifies CASSPPAGGNSPLHF.

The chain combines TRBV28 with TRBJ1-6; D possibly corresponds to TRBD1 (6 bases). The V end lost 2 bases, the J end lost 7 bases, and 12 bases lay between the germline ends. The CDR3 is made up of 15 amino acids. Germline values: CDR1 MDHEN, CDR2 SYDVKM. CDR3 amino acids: CASSLPRTVNSPLHF. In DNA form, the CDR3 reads TGTGCCAGCAGTTTACCCCGGACAGTAAATTCACCCCTCCACTTT.

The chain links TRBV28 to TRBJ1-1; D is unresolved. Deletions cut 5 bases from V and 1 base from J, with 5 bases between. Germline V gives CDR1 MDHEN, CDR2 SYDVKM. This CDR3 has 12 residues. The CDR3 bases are TGTGCCAGCAGTACTCCGAACACTGAAGCTTTCTTT. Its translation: CASSTPNTEAFF.

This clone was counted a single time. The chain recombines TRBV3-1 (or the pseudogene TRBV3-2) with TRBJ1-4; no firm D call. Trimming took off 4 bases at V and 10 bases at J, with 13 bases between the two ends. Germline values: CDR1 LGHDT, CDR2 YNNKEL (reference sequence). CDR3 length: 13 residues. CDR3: CASSPSAGIKLFF. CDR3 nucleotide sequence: TGTGCCAGCAGCCCCTCGGCGGGCATAAAACTGTTTTTT.

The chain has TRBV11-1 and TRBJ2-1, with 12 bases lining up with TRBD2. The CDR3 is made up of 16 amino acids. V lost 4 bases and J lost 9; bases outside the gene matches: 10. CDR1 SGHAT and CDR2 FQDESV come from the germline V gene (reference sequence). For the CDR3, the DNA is TGTGCCAGCAGCTCCCTAGCGGGAGGGCCGTTTTTTGAGCAGTTCTTC. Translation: CASSSLAGGPFFEQFF.

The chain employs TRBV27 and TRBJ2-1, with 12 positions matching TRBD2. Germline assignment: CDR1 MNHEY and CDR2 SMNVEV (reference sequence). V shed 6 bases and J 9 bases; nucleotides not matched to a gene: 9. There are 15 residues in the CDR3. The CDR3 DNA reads TGTGCCAGCAGCATGACTAGCGGGAGTTTTGGTGAGCAGTTCTTC. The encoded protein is CASSMTSGSFGEQFF.